This T cell receptor beta chain is drawn from a study of human T cells and chemical hapten exposure. The overall study: Sensitization used 2% DPC on around 2 cm by around 2 cm upper inner arm skin.

V shed 2 bases and J shed 1 base, with 8 bases lying between them. The CDR3 extends over 14 amino acids. Germline V lookup: CDR1 SGHDT, CDR2 YYEEEE. This clonotype has ten or more counts. TCRdb itself ran the RACE reads through MiXCR, one entry per CDR3 protein. The sample has about 60,000 distinct CDR3 sequences; over 7.5% are singletons. Stated time point: patch test 1, 2 weeks after DPC sensitization. Treatment indicated: therapeutic diphenylcyclopropenone sensitization with weekly scalp DPC. Alopecia patients deemed DPC-suitable, aged 18 to 70, excluding pregnancy. Source: whole blood, taken in connection with sensitization to the hapten diphenylcyclopropenone (DPC). The origin of this receptor is a woman aged 35 to 49 with alopecia areata. Some clones in this sample may be carry-over from other donors' samples. The chain couples TRBV5-6 to TRBJ2-3; perhaps TRBD2 as D (5 bases). For the CDR3, the DNA is TGTGCCAGCAGCTTAACGGAGGGCACAGATACGCAGTATTTT. Translating gives CASSLTEGTDTQYF. Combining the CDR3 with reference TRBV5-6 and TRBJ2-3 gives the whole variable domain DAGVTQSPTHLIKTRGQQVTLRCSPKSGHDTVSWYQQALGQGPQFIFQYYEEEERQRGNFPDRFSGHQFPNYSSELNVNALLLGDSALYLCASSLTEGTDTQYFGPGTRLTVL.